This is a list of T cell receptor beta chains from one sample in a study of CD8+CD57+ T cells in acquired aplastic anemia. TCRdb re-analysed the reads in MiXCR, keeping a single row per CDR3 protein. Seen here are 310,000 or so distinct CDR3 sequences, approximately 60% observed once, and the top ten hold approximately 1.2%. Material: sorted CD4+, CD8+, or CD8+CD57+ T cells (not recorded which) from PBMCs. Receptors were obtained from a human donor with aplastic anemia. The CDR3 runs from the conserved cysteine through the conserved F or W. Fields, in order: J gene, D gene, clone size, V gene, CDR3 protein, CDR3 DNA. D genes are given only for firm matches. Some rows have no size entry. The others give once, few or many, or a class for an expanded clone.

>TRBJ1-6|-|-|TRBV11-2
CASSLIQGDSPLHF
TGTGCCAGCAGCTTAATCCAGGGTGATTCACCCCTCCACTTT
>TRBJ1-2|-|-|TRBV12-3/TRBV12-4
CASRQTGANYGYTF
TGTGCCAGCAGGCAGACAGGAGCTAACTATGGCTACACCTTC
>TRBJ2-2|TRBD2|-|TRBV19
CASIKGGLAGGHTGELFF
TGTGCCAGTATTAAGGGGGGACTAGCGGGGGGGCATACCGGGGAGCTGTTTTTT
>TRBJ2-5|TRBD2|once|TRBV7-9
CASSLGTSGRAWQETQYF
TGTGCCAGCAGCTTAGGAACTAGCGGGAGGGCCTGGCAAGAGACCCAGTACTTC
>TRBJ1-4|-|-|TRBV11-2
CASSFGTSGYNEKLFF
TGTGCCAGCAGCTTTGGGACTAGCGGTTACAATGAAAAACTGTTTTTT
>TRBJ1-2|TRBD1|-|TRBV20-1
CSARDNRDRGSNYGYTF
TGCAGTGCTAGAGACAATCGGGACAGGGGTTCCAACTATGGCTACACCTTC
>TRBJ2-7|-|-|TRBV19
CASSIGGAILDEQYF
TGTGCCAGTAGTATTGGGGGGGCGATATTGGACGAGCAGTACTTC
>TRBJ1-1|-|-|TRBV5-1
CAIGLGLNTEAFF
TGCGCCATCGGCCTGGGGCTGAACACTGAAGCTTTCTTT
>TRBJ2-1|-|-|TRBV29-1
CSVGFLSSLCDEQFF
TGCAGCGTTGGTTTTCTCTCCTCCTTATGCGATGAGCAGTTCTTC
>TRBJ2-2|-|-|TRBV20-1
CSARSGSTTGELFF
TGCAGTGCTAGGAGTGGCAGCACCACCGGGGAGCTGTTTTTT
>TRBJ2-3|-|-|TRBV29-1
CSRDIADTQYF
TGCAGTCGGGACATAGCGGATACGCAGTATTTT
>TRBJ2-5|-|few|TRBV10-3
CAIRENQETQYF
TGTGCCATCCGGGAGAATCAAGAGACCCAGTACTTC
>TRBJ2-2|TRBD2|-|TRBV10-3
CAISDRGGAGEAGELFF
TGTGCCATCAGTGACCGCGGGGGGGCCGGAGAAGCCGGGGAGCTGTTTTTT
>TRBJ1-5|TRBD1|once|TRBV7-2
CASSFPGQNQPQHF
TGTGCCAGCAGCTTCCCGGGACAGAATCAGCCCCAGCATTTT
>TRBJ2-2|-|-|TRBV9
CASSVGHRPDGELFF
TGTGCCAGCAGCGTAGGGCACAGGCCGGACGGGGAGCTGTTTTTT
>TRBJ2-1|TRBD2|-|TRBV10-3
CAIRAGLQYNEQFF
TGTGCCATCAGGGCGGGACTACAATACAATGAGCAGTTCTTC
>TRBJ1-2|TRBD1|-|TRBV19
CASSIASRGQSGYTF
TGTGCCAGTAGTATAGCGAGCAGGGGGCAGAGTGGCTACACCTTC
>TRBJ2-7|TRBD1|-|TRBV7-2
CASSSGTGGGYEQYF
TGTGCCAGCAGCTCCGGGACAGGGGGCGGCTACGAGCAGTACTTC
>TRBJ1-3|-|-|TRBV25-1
CASSEERSGNTIYF
TGTGCCAGCAGTGAGGAGCGCTCTGGAAACACCATATATTTT
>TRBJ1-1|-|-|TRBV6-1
CASYREGTEAFF
TGTGCCAGTTATCGAGAGGGGACTGAAGCTTTCTTT
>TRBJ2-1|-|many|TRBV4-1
CASSQDRGRLISYNEQFF
TGCGCCAGCAGCCAAGATCGAGGGCGGCTGATCTCCTACAATGAGCAGTTCTTC
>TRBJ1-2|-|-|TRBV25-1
CASSVDAIDGYTF
TGTGCCAGCAGTGTTGACGCGATCGATGGCTACACCTTC
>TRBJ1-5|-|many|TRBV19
CASRDRNNQPQHF
TGTGCCAGTAGAGACAGAAATAATCAGCCCCAGCATTTT
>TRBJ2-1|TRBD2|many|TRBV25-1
CASSESLAAGEPYNEQFF
TGTGCCAGCAGTGAATCATTGGCTGCGGGAGAACCGTACAATGAGCAGTTCTTC
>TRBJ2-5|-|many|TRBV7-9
CASSFQSETQYF
TGTGCCAGCAGCTTCCAGAGTGAGACCCAGTACTTC
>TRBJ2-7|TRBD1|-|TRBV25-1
CASSEPGRDRGYEQYF
TGTGCCAGCAGTGAGCCCGGCCGGGACAGGGGCTACGAGCAGTACTTC
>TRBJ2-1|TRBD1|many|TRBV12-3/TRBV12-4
CASSRTGSLDNEQFF
TGTGCCAGCAGTCGGACAGGGTCTTTGGACAATGAGCAGTTCTTC
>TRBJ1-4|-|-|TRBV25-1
CASSESGEPNEKLFF
TGTGCCAGCAGCGAATCGGGGGAGCCTAATGAAAAACTGTTTTTT
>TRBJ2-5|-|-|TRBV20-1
CSARAPDRQETQYF
TGCAGTGCTAGAGCCCCGGACAGACAAGAGACCCAGTACTTC
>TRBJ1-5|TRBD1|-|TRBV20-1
CSAGTGEFSNQPQHF
TGCAGTGCCGGGACAGGGGAGTTTAGCAATCAGCCCCAGCATTTT
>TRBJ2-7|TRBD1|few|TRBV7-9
CASIDRVGYEQYF
TGTGCCAGCATAGACAGGGTTGGCTACGAGCAGTACTTC
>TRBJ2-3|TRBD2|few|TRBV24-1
CATSDQRLAASTDTQYF
TGTGCCACCAGTGACCAAAGACTAGCGGCTAGCACAGATACGCAGTATTTT
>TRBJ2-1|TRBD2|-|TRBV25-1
CARSSGGTTFF
TGTGCTAGGAGTAGCGGGGGAACTACGTTCTTC
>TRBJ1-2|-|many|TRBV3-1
CASSQSTGRTDTF
TGTGCCAGCAGCCAATCAACTGGACGTACGGATACCTTC
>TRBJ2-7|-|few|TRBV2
CASSATGTTGEQYF
TGTGCCAGCAGTGCAACCGGGACCACAGGGGAGCAGTACTTC
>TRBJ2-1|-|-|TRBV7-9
CASSPLRSSYNEQFF
TGTGCCAGCAGCCCTTTGAGGAGCTCCTACAATGAGCAGTTCTTC
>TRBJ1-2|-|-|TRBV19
CASSSWTAYGYTF
TGTGCCAGTAGTTCTTGGACGGCCTATGGCTACACCTTC
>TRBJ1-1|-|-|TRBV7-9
CASSLVAGVGRNTEAFF
TGTGCCAGCAGCTTAGTAGCCGGGGTCGGGAGGAACACTGAAGCTTTCTTT
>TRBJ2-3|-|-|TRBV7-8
CASSLDLAGTDTQYF
TGTGCCAGCAGCTTGGACCTAGCAGGCACAGATACGCAGTATTTT
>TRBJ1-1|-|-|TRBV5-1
CASSFTGGSWNTEAFF
TGCGCCAGCAGCTTCACCGGGGGGAGCTGGAACACTGAAGCTTTCTTT
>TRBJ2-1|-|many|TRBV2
CASRADRSSYNEQFF
TGTGCCAGCAGAGCTGACAGGAGCTCCTACAATGAGCAGTTCTTC
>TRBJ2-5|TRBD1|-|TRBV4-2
CASSQQGAQQETQYF
TGTGCCAGCAGCCAACAGGGGGCGCAGCAAGAGACCCAGTACTTC
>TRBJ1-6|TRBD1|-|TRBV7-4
CASSLEGAANSPLHF
TGTGCCAGCAGCTTAGAGGGGGCTGCTAATTCACCCCTCCACTTT